This entry lists 10 T cell receptor beta chains sequenced from one sample in a study of CD8 T cells in Susac syndrome. cDNA came from roughly 0.53 to 1 ug RNA primed by random hexamers. MiXCR, run by TCRdb on the immunoSEQ multiplex PCR reads, gives a single entry per CDR3 protein. The sample records about 210,000 distinct CDR3 sequences, just under 95% being singletons. Input material: CD4+ T cells from PBMCs. The receptors were gathered from a human donor with multiple sclerosis.

The chain links TRBV25-1 to TRBJ1-4, with D possibly TRBD1 on 6 matching bases. This CDR3 contains 14 residues. Trimming cost V 5 bases and J 11 bases, with 18 bases left between them. Germline CDR1 is MGHDK and CDR2 is SYGVNS. CDR3 region: CASSPPGTSRKLFF. The CDR3 region has the DNA TGTGCCAGCAGTCCCCCCGGGACATCCCGTAAACTGTTTTTT.

This chain connects TRBV3-1 to TRBJ2-2, with D possibly TRBD1 on 5 matching bases. V was trimmed by 1 base and J by 7 bases, leaving 16 bases between them. Looked up from germline, CDR1 is LGHDT and CDR2 is YNNKEL (reference sequence). This CDR3 is 16 amino acids long. The chain's CDR3 is CASSQGTRQGGGELFF. CDR3 nucleotide sequence: TGTGCCAGCAGCCAAGGAACCAGGCAGGGTGGCGGGGAGCTGTTTTTT.

J is TRBJ1-2 and V is TRBV29-1, with D perhaps TRBD1 (5 bases). CDR1 is SQVTM, CDR2 ANQGSEA, per germline. With 3 bases removed from V and 4 bases from J, the gap between germline ends came to 15 bases. The CDR3 is made up of 14 amino acids. The CDR3 nucleotides read TGCAGCGTTGAGAAGGGTTCGGGGGGCTATGGCTACACCTTC. This encodes CSVEKGSGGYGYTF. Based on the CDR3 plus reference TRBV29-1 and TRBJ1-2, the full variable domain is SAVISQKPSRDICQRGTSLTIQCQVDSQVTMMFWYRQQPGQSLTLIATANQGSEATYESGFVIDKFPISRPNLTFSTLTVSNMSPEDSSIYLCSVEKGSGGYGYTFGSGTRLTVV.

The V and J genes are TRBV27 and TRBJ2-3; TRBD1 aligns across 7 bases. The CDR3 runs to 13 residues. CDR1 is MNHEY, CDR2 SMNVEV, per germline (reference sequence). V lost 10 bases to trimming and J lost 2 bases; unmatched junction nucleotides: 6. Written as DNA, the CDR3 is TGTGCCACCGGGACAGTGATCACAGATACGCAGTATTTT. Its protein product is CATGTVITDTQYF.

The rearrangement joins TRBV5-1 to TRBJ2-7, with TRBD1 matching 9 bases. V was clipped by 0 bases and J by 3 bases; unmatched bases: 4. Germline CDR1 reads SGHRS; CDR2 reads YFSETQ. This CDR3 comprises 15 residues. CDR3 sequence reads: CASSLVPGQGYEQYF. The CDR3 region has the DNA TGCGCCAGCAGCTTGGTCCCGGGACAGGGCTACGAGCAGTACTTC.

The rearrangement joins TRBV11-2 to TRBJ1-1, with TRBD1 identical over 7 bases. This CDR3 has 15 residues. Trimming at V came to 5 bases and at J to 0 bases, leaving 6 bases not matched to a gene. The germline CDR1 and CDR2 sequences are SGHAT and FQNNGV. As DNA, the CDR3 is TGTGCCAGCAGCCGCCAGGGACAGATGAACACTGAAGCTTTCTTT. Translated, it gives CASSRQGQMNTEAFF.

The V call is TRBV20-1, the J call TRBJ1-4; maybe TRBD1 (6 bases). The CDR3 is 13 residues long. Trimming stripped 2 bases from V and 6 bases from J, with 10 bases between. The germline gives CDR1 DFQATT, CDR2 SNEGSKA (reference sequence). The CDR3 bases are TGCAGTGCTAGACGGGACATTGATGAAAAACTGTTTTTT. It specifies CSARRDIDEKLFF.

This clonotype has a single count. V usage is TRBV25-1 and J usage is TRBJ1-4, with unresolved D. Germline V gene sequence: CDR1 MGHDK, CDR2 SYGVNS. This CDR3 contains 12 residues. The germline V and J ends were trimmed by 2 bases and 8 bases, with 6 bases remaining between them. Here the CDR3 reads CASSENVEKLFF. CDR3 DNA sequence: TGTGCCAGCAGTGAAAATGTGGAAAAACTGTTTTTT.

The chain joins TRBV29-1 to TRBJ2-7; 10 bases align to TRBD1. Germline V lookup: CDR1 SQVTM, CDR2 ANQGSEA. V gave up 4 bases and J gave up 6 bases; unmatched junction bases: 18. This CDR3 region has 17 residues. Here the CDR3 DNA reads TGCAGCGTTGTTATAGCGCAACCGGGACAGGGGCTCTTCGAGCAGTACTTC. Translation: CSVVIAQPGQGLFEQYF.

The V call is TRBV30, the J call TRBJ1-6; 7 nucleotides align to TRBD1. Unmatched junction bases numbered 7, after V lost 3 bases and J lost 8 bases. CDR3 size: 14 residues. Germline V gene lookup returns CDR1 GTSNPN and CDR2 SVGIG (reference sequence). The CDR3 loop reads CAWSEGQIYSPLHF. In nucleotides, the CDR3 is TGTGCCTGGAGCGAGGGACAGATTTATTCACCCCTCCACTTT.